The source of this T cell receptor beta chain is a study of graft-versus-host responses after intestinal transplantation. Background on the study: Every recipient had anti-thymocyte globulin induction and around 3 years of tacrolimus plus steroids.

Study-level results: GvH clonotypes were identified within recipient marrow, with a subset emerging first in ileum or blood.

The CDR3 is 14 residues long. The V gene lost 2 bases and the J gene lost 4 bases, with 13 bases spanning the gap. The V gene's germline CDR1 is SGDLS and CDR2 YYNGEE. Data came from immunoSEQ multiplex PCR; TCRdb stores just in-frame clones and leaves some out. Here the sample spans some 88,000 clones, 93% being singletons. Points on this clone: Its antigen remains unknown.

This material consisted of unstimulated CD8+ T cells sorted from spleen or lymph node cells, taken before intestinal transplant. V gene TRBV9 combines with J gene TRBJ2-7, with D perhaps TRBD1 (7 bases). This sequence originates from a human donor who received an intestinal transplant. CDR3 amino acids: CASSVAGQSYEQYF. CDR3 sequence (DNA): TGTGCCAGCAGCGTCGCGGGACAGAGTTACGAGCAGTACTTC.